Sequencing of this T cell receptor beta chain was carried out in a study of shared clonotypes between healthy human individuals (dated by TCRdb to about 2020). The study in broad terms: A couple of women and a few men aged 18 to 49 years were included in the cohort. Per donor, leukapheresis produced somewhere between about 0.8 and 9 billion PBMCs. For each donor, CD4 naive and CD4 memory were each given three plates, CD8 naive was given two plates, and CD8 memory was given one plate. To increase sequencing depth and limit assay-specific biases, TCR repertoire library preparation and sequencing were carried out by different laboratories using diverse techniques. Blood TCR repertoires of five healthy adults were deeply sequenced to estimate repertoire size and the extent of clonotype sharing between individuals. The paper as a whole reports these results and caveats: Approximately 5% of naive CD4, around 4% of naive CD8, about 2.4% of memory CD4, and 0.35% to 0.5% of memory CD8 clonotypes were shared across a few donors. Incomplete sequencing was indicated by rarefaction of sorted-subset datasets, despite the large sequencing depth. Because the study included only a small number of donors, the genetic and exposure-history diversity represented was limited. Sampling was restricted to blood, and TCR repertoires in tissue are likely to differ from TCR repertoires in blood. Larger estimated clonotype richness was generally found for naive subsets than for memory subsets. Pairwise subsampling indicated that sequencing depth was expected to affect the degree of clonotype sharing among donors. Compared with non-shared clonotypes, clonotypes shared by all four sorted-subset donors had higher generation probabilities.

Comments on this clone: The antigen it binds to is not known. Per-base quality was not reported, and no clone a single base away is much larger than it.

Donors were healthy HIV-negative adults with no recently reported acute infections or vaccinations. Every donor was a Caucasian adult living in Nashville, Tennessee, USA. CD4+ T cells were enriched by magnetic negative selection; naive cells were then positively selected on CD45RA, and the negative fraction formed the memory subset. Blood was obtained by leukapheresis, after which PBMCs were separated by Ficoll-Histopaque density gradient centrifugation and cryopreserved in liquid nitrogen vapor phase. Analytical flow cytometry was used to check the purity and quantity of every magnetically sorted T cell population. Genomic DNA was isolated from each sorted fraction and quantified by UV absorbance on a Nanodrop 2000c. Using the deep immunoSEQ assay, TCR CDR3 regions were amplified from genomic DNA by multiplex PCR. Genomic DNA extracted from each cell subset was distributed evenly over all wells of several immunoSEQ 96-well plates, and each plate served as one replicate. For sorted subsets, about 200 ng genomic DNA, equal to some 28,000 T cell genomes, was loaded into each replicate PCR. Purified libraries were quantified with a Qubit 3.0 fluorometer, sized on a Bioanalyzer 2100, and re-quantified with the KAPA Library Quantification kit. Every immunoSEQ 96-well plate was sequenced on a separate single-read 150-cycle Illumina NextSeq 550 flow cell. Concerning the study's data processing: Because the immunoSEQ output held only junctional sequences and lacked quality scores, the filtering could not match the filtering applied to full-length reads. To assign V/J genes and CDR3, sequences were annotated against IMGT germline references using PyIR, a Python wrapper for IgBLAST v1.9. Reads with weak V/J assignments (E-value above 1e-6), missing CDR3, stop codons, out-of-frame junctions, or ambiguous translated residues were removed. A V3J clonotype was defined by an identical inferred V gene, J gene, and CDR3 amino acid sequence. To compute the percentage overlap between repertoires, the number of shared unique clonotypes was divided by the size of the smaller repertoire. Repertoire richness was assessed with RTK rarefaction, the Chao1 estimator, and Recon v2.1 estimates of unobserved clonotypes. Generation probabilities for all TCRbeta clonotypes obtained by the gDNA method from a handful of donors were computed using OLGA. TCRdb obtained this table from immuneACCESS and retained in-frame rearrangements with V and J assigned. These tables miss some clones; where compared with another copy, unresolved V genes account for less than half of the shortfall, and the remainder is unexplained. V and J calls and clone size are copied from that table; D and trimming were computed from the DNA. Present in this sample are around 2,000,000 clones, 90% to 95% of which were seen just once. Together, the top ten hold about 0.13% of the sample.

This clonotype was sampled from a man aged 18 to 30 in good health. Sequenced material: naive CD4+ T cells sorted from blood. Reading the label with the study, this specimen's cell subset or site is: CD45RA+ positively selected.

The CDR3 is CAWRQGGTYEQYF. The sequenced DNA is TGTGCCTGGCGACAGGGAGGCACCTACGAGCAGTACTTC. Recombination joined TRBV30 with TRBJ2-7, with TRBD1 tentatively as D gene (7 bases match). V and J lose 5 bases and 2 bases, and a span of 13 bases separates them. Per the germline V gene (reference sequence), GTSNPN is the CDR1 and SVGIG is the CDR2. The CDR3, cysteine through phenylalanine, is 13 amino acids long. Just CDR3 DNA is preserved here, 39 bases in frame from base 1.